The 10 T cell receptor beta chains below come from one sample, sequenced in a study of identifying expanded T cells in peripheral blood. The assay was immunoSEQ multiplex PCR, and TCRdb's table has in-frame clones only and misses some. The sample yields 70,000 to 95,000 clones, about nine tenths seen once. Sequencing was carried out using blood. The source is a person aged 18 to 70 in good health.

The V and J genes are TRBV10-3 and TRBJ2-2; possibly TRBD1 or TRBD2 for D (6 bases each). With 4 bases removed from V and 2 bases from J, the gap between germline ends came to 8 bases. Per the germline V gene, CDR1 is ENHRY and CDR2 is SYGVKD. This CDR3 contains 14 residues. The CDR3 here is CAISAGANTGELFF. CDR3 nucleotide sequence: TGTGCCATCAGTGCGGGGGCCAACACCGGGGAGCTGTTTTTT.

This chain links TRBV11-3 with TRBJ2-7, with a tentative D call TRBD1 (6 bases). CDR3 length: 13 residues. Trimming removed 4 bases at V and 0 bases at J, with 7 bases between. The germline CDR1 and CDR2 sequences are SGHNT and YENEEA. CDR3 residues: CASSSGHSYEQYF. The CDR3 bases are TGTGCCAGCAGCTCGGGACACTCCTACGAGCAGTACTTC.

The chain links TRBV7-2 to TRBJ2-1; tentative D call: TRBD1 (5 bases). V dropped 1 base and J dropped 4 bases, with 8 bases sitting between them. Germline loops: CDR1 SGHTA, CDR2 FQGNSA. The CDR3 has 14 residues. The CDR3 is CASSLGAGYNEQFF. The CDR3, as DNA: TGTGCCAGCAGCTTAGGCGCAGGGTACAATGAGCAGTTCTTC.

The chain links TRBV4-1 to TRBJ2-3; 13 bases line up with TRBD2. V shed 4 bases and J 5 bases; nucleotides not matched to a gene: 9. The CDR3 spans 17 residues. Germline CDR1 reads MGHRA; CDR2 reads YSYEKL. CDR3 bases: TGCGCCAGCAGCCCAGCACTAGCGGGGGGGCCCGGAGATACGCAGTATTTT. Protein sequence: CASSPALAGGPGDTQYF.

This sequence joins TRBV6-5 and TRBJ2-7; D ambiguous. Looked up from germline, CDR1 is MNHEY and CDR2 is SVGAGI. This CDR3 contains 16 residues. Trimming took off 2 bases at V and 0 bases at J, with 14 bases between the two ends. The chain's CDR3 is CASSYRRFGASYEQYF. The CDR3 bases are TGTGCCAGCAGTTACCGCCGGTTTGGAGCCTCCTACGAGCAGTACTTC.

The CDR3 spells CASSLRGVGASLSYNEQFF. Here the CDR3 DNA reads TGTGCCAGCAGTTTACGGGGGGTGGGGGCCTCCCTATCCTACAATGAGCAGTTCTTC. The chain carries TRBV27 and TRBJ2-1; a possible D gene is TRBD2 (7 bases). The germline V and J ends were trimmed by 2 bases and 1 base, with 21 bases remaining between them. The CDR3 has 19 residues. Per the germline V gene, CDR1 is MNHEY and CDR2 is SMNVEV (reference sequence).

The chain is built from TRBV7-9 and TRBJ1-1, with 7 bases identical to TRBD1. V lost 5 bases to trimming and J lost 7 bases; unmatched junction nucleotides: 7. Germline CDR1 and CDR2: SEHNR and FQNEAQ (reference sequence). CDR3 length: 13 amino acids. The CDR3 loop is CASSLKGAGEAFF. The CDR3 bases are TGTGCCAGCAGCCTCAAGGGGGCTGGTGAAGCTTTCTTT. The whole variable domain, remainder taken from reference TRBV7-9 and TRBJ1-1, is DTGVSQNPRHKITKRGQNVTFRCDPISEHNRLYWYRQTLGQGPEFLTYFQNEAQLEKSRLLSDRFSAERPKGSFSTLEIQRTEQGDSAMYLCASSLKGAGEAFFGQGTRLTVV.

Worth noting for this clone: This specimen includes other DNA sequences encoding the same CDR3. The V call is TRBV5-6, the J call TRBJ2-3; D may correspond to TRBD1 or TRBD2 (5 bases each). V was pared by 0 bases and J by 1 base, with 9 bases between. This CDR3 has 15 residues. CDR1 and CDR2 (germline): SGHDT, YYEEEE. The CDR3 coding sequence is TGTGCCAGCAGCTTGGGGGGGTTAGGCACAGATACGCAGTATTTT. Translating gives CASSLGGLGTDTQYF.

V usage is TRBV27 and J usage is TRBJ1-1; 9 bases map to TRBD1. The germline V gene encodes CDR1 MNHEY and CDR2 SMNVEV (reference sequence). Germline trimming cut 7 bases from V and 1 base from J; bases unmatched to any gene: 4. This CDR3 spans 14 amino acids. Here the CDR3 reads CASTRTGANTEAFF. The DNA for the CDR3 is TGTGCCAGCACCCGGACAGGGGCGAACACTGAAGCTTTCTTT.

The chain carries TRBV29-1 and TRBJ1-3; D gene uncertain. V gave up 3 bases and J gave up 0 bases, with 9 bases separating them. CDR3 length: 14 amino acids. CDR1 is SQVTM and CDR2 is ANQGSEA in the germline V gene. CDR3 sequence (DNA): TGCAGCGTTGAGCCAGAGAGCTCTGGAAACACCATATATTTT. This gives the protein CSVEPESSGNTIYF. The complete variable domain, with remaining parts taken from reference TRBV29-1 and TRBJ1-3, reads SAVISQKPSRDICQRGTSLTIQCQVDSQVTMMFWYRQQPGQSLTLIATANQGSEATYESGFVIDKFPISRPNLTFSTLTVSNMSPEDSSIYLCSVEPESSGNTIYFGEGSWLTVV.